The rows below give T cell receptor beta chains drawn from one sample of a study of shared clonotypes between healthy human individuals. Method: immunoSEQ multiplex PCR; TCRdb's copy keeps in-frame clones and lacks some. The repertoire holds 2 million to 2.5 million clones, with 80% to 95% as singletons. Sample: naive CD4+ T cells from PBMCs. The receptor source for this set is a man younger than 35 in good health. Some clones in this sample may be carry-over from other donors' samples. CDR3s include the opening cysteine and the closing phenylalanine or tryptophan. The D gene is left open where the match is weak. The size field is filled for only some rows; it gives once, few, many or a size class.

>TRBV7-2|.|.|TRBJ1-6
TGTGCCAGCAGCTTAGCGGCAGGGTCGAATTCACCCCTCCACTTT
CASSLAAGSNSPLHF
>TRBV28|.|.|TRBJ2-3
TGTGCCAGCAGTCCAACAGGGAGTGCAGATACGCAGTATTTT
CASSPTGSADTQYF
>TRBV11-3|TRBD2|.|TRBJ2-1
TGTGCCAGCAGCTCCTCCGGACTAGCGGAGAGCTCCTACAATGAGCAGTTCTTC
CASSSSGLAESSYNEQFF
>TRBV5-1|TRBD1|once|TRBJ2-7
TGCGCCAGCAGCGCCACAGGGACAGGGGGAGGGTACGAGCAGTACTTC
CASSATGTGGGYEQYF
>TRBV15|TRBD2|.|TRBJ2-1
TGTGCCACCAGCGGACCCGGGACTAGCGGATACAATGAGCAGTTCTTC
CATSGPGTSGYNEQFF
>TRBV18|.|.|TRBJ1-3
TGTGCCAGCTCACCAATTGAGGGGAGCTTTGGAAACACCATATATTTT
CASSPIEGSFGNTIYF
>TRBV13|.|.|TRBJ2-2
TGTGCCAGCAGCTTGTCTATAGCGGCGGGTAACACCGGGGAGCTGTTTTTT
CASSLSIAAGNTGELFF
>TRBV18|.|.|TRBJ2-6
TGTGCCAGCTCATCGACCTGGCAGGATAGCTCTGGGGCCAACGTCCTGACTTTC
CASSSTWQDSSGANVLTF
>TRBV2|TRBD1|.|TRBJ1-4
TGTGCCAGCCGGGGACAGGGACTCAATGAAAAACTGTTTTTT
CASRGQGLNEKLFF
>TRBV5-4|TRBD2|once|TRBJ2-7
TGTGCCAGCAGTGTTAATAGCGGGAGTTTCTACGAGCAGTACTTC
CASSVNSGSFYEQYF
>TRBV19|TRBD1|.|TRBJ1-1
TGTGCCAGTAAGGGACAGGCGAACACTGAAGCTTTCTTT
CASKGQANTEAFF
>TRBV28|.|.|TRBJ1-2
TGTGCCAGCAGTTCTCCGGCCACGACGGTTTCGGGCGGCTACACCTTC
CASSSPATTVSGGYTF
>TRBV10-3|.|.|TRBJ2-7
TGTGCCATCAGTGGGAGGGCTGATGAGCAGTACTTC
CAISGRADEQYF
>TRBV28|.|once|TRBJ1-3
TGTGCCAGCAGTCCACCCGACAGGACCCATGGAAACACCATATATTTT
CASSPPDRTHGNTIYF
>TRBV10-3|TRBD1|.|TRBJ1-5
TGTGCCATCAGTGGCAGACCCGGGACAGATAGCAATCAGCCCCAGCATTTT
CAISGRPGTDSNQPQHF
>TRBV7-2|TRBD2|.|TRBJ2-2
TGTGCCAGCAGCTCGGGACTAGCGGGAGGGGCGAACACCGGGGAGCTGTTTTTT
CASSSGLAGGANTGELFF
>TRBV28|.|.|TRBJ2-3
TGTGCCAGCAGCCCCCAGTCCACAGATACGCAGTATTTT
CASSPQSTDTQYF
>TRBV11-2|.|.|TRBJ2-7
TGTGCCAGCAGCTTTACAGGCCCAATACTTTCCTACGAGCAGTACTTC
CASSFTGPILSYEQYF
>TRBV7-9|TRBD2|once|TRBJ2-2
TGTGCCAGCAGCTTAAGTCAAGGGAGGGACACCGGGGAGCTGTTTTTT
CASSLSQGRDTGELFF
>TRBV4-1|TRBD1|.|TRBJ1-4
TGCGCCAGCAGCCAAGGGACAGGGGGAAATGAAAAACTGTTTTTT
CASSQGTGGNEKLFF
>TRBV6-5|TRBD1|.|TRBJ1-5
TGTGCCAGCAGTCAGGGGGGTCAGCCCCAGCATTTT
CASSQGGQPQHF
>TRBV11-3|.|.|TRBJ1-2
TGTGCCAGCAGCAAACGGGACGGCTATGGCTACACCTTC
CASSKRDGYGYTF
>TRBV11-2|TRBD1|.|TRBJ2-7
TGTGCCAGCAGCTTCCGGGACAGAACCTACGAGCAGTACTTC
CASSFRDRTYEQYF
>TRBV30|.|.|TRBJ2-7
TGTGCCTGGAGTCAGACGAGCTCCTACGAGCAGTACTTC
CAWSQTSSYEQYF
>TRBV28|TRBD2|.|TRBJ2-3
TGTGCCAGCAGTTTTCTAGCGGGAGGCGCCGATACGCAGTATTTT
CASSFLAGGADTQYF
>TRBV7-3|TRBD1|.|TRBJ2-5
TGTGCCAGCAGCCCTATAGGGACAGGGGAGACCCAGTACTTC
CASSPIGTGETQYF
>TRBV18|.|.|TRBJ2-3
TGTGCCAGCTCACCCACAGGACTCCACACAGATACGCAGTATTTT
CASSPTGLHTDTQYF
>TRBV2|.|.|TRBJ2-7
TGTGCCACCAAAGCAGCCTTTGCGGGAAGCGAGCAGTACTTC
CATKAAFAGSEQYF
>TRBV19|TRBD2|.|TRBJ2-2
TGTGCCAGTATACCGGGGGGGACCGGGGAGCTGTTTTTT
CASIPGGTGELFF
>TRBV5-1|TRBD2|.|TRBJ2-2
TGCGCCAGCAGCTTCCTAGCGGGAGACAACACCGGGGAGCTGTTTTTT
CASSFLAGDNTGELFF
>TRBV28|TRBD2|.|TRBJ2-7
TGTGCCAGCAGTTCCTCCGGGACTAGCCTCGAGCAGTACTTC
CASSSSGTSLEQYF
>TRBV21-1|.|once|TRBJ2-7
TGTGCCAGCAGCAAAAAACTGGGGTGGGGCGGAAGTTCCTACGAGCAGTACTTC
CASSKKLGWGGSSYEQYF
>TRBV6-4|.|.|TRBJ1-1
TGTGCCAGCAGTGACCCCCGGTGGGAATTGAACACTGAAGCTTTCTTT
CASSDPRWELNTEAFF
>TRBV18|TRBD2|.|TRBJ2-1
TGTGCCAGCTCACCTCCTAGCGGGAGGATTTTCGGGAATGAGCAGTTCTTC
CASSPPSGRIFGNEQFF
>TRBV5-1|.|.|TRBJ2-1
TGCGCCAGCAGCGCTTGGAAGGTACCCTACAATGAGCAGTTCTTC
CASSAWKVPYNEQFF
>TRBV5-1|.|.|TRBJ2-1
TGCGCCAGCAGCCTCACCAATGAGCAGTTCTTC
CASSLTNEQFF
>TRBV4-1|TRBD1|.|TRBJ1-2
TGCGCCAGCAACAAACGACAGGGGGCGGGCTATGGCTACACCTTC
CASNKRQGAGYGYTF
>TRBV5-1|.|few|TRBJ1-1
TGCGCCAGCAGACTTACAGTGAACACTGAAGCTTTCTTT
CASRLTVNTEAFF
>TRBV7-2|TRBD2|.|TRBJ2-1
TGTGCCAGCAGTTTTAGCGGGATAAGGAATGAGCAGTTCTTC
CASSFSGIRNEQFF
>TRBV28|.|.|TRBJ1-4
TGTGCCAGCACCGGGGGGGCGGCCAATGAAAAACTGTTTTTT
CASTGGAANEKLFF
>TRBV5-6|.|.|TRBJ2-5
TGTGCCAGCAGTTTTGCGGGGTCCGGAGAGACCCAGTACTTC
CASSFAGSGETQYF
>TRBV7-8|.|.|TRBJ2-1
TGTGCCAGCAGCTTCAGTTCCTACAATGAGCAGTTCTTC
CASSFSSYNEQFF
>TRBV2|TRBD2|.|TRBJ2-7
TGTGCCAGCAGCATGGGGCGGGAGGGCGAGCAGTACTTC
CASSMGREGEQYF
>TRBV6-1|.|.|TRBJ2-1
TGTGCCAGCAAGTGGCAGAACGATCATTATGAGCAGTTCTTC
CASKWQNDHYEQFF
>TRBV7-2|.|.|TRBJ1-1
TGTGCCAGCAGCTCCCGGGATCCGACTGAAGCTTTCTTT
CASSSRDPTEAFF